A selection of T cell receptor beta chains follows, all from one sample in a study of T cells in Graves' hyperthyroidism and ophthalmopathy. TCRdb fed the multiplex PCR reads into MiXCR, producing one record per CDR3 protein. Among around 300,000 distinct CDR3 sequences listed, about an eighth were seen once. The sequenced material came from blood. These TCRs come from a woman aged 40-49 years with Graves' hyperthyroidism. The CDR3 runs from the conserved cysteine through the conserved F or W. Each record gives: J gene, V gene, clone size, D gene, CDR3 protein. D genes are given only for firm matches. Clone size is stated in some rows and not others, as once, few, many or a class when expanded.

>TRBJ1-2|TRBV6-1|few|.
CATTRGGFGYTF
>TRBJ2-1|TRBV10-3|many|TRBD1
CAISPGQGANNEQFF
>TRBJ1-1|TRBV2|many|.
CASSDRVNTEAFF
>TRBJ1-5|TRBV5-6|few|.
CASSFRTLGNQPQHF
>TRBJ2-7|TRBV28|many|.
CASSLQALSYEQYF
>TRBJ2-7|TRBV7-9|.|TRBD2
CASSPKVGGPLEQYF
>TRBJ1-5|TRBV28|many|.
CASSLSWGNQPQHF
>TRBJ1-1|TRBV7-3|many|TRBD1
CASSPGQGAGGTEAFF
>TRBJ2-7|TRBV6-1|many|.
CASGRVLPPYEQYF
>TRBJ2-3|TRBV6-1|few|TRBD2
CASSEAPGRARDTQYF
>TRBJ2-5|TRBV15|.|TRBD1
CATSRGGQGQTQYF
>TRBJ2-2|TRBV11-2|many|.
CASSPLTGELFF
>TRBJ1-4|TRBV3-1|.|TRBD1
CASSPRGLEEKLFF
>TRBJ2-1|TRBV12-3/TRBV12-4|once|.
CASSIGGTSYNEQFF
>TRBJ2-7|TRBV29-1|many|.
CSVELDSSYEQYF
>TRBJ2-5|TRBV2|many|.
CASNRRKGETQYF
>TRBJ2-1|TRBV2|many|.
CASSESPGTPSYNEQFF
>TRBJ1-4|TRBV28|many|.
CASSLMRGANEKLFF
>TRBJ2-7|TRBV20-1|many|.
CSARRTRGYEQYF
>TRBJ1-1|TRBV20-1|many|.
CSARDLGGVVLNTEAFF
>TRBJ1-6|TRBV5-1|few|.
CASSLVEGGNPPLHF
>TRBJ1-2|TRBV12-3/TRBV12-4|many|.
CASSPQRGSFYGYTF
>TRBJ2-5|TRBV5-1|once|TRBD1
CASSTGGKVAVQENQYF
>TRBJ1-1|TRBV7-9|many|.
CASSAGEAFF
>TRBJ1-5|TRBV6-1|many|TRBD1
CASSRFTGAGGGQPQHF
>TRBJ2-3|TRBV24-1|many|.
CATRSGFGTQYF
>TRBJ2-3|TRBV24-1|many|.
CATSAGRVGDTQYF
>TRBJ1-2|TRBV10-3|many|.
CAIGLEGQAYGYTF
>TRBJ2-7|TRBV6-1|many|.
CATMGLDAYEQYF
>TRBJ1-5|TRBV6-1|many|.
CASSQQGSNQPQHF
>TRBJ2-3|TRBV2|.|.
CASRTDTDTQYF